These 14 T cell receptor beta chains originate from one sample sequenced in a study of blood T cell repertoires in COVID-19. Clones were read by immunoSEQ multiplex PCR, and TCRdb kept only the in-frame ones, dropping some. This repertoire shows tens of thousands of clones, approximately 86% found once; its top ten account for 1.3%. Sequencing input: peripheral blood. The receptors derive from a man aged 60 to 69 with acute or convalescent COVID-19.

The chain is built from TRBV5-1 and TRBJ1-3, with TRBD1 identical over 7 bases. With 5 bases clipped from V and 0 bases from J, the junction kept 11 bases outside the gene matches. The germline CDR1 and CDR2 sequences are SGHRS and YFSETQ. The length of the CDR3 is 17 residues. The CDR3 region is CASRDSTGVPSGNTIYF. In DNA form, the CDR3 reads TGCGCCAGCAGGGACTCTACAGGGGTACCCTCTGGAAACACCATATATTTT.

This clone was picked up many times. V usage is TRBV19 and J usage is TRBJ2-2, with a tentative D call TRBD2 (5 bases). Per the germline V gene, CDR1 is LNHDA and CDR2 is SQIVND (reference sequence). CDR3 length: 13 amino acids. With 1 base removed from V and 7 bases from J, the gap between germline ends came to 7 bases. The CDR3 bases are TGTGCCAGTAGTATAGGAGGGATCGGGGAGCTGTTTTTT. It encodes CASSIGGIGELFF.

This sequence joins TRBV19 and TRBJ1-4; D ambiguous. The germline CDR1 and CDR2 sequences are LNHDA and SQIVND (reference sequence). The CDR3 extends over 14 amino acids. The V and J ends lost 6 bases and 7 bases respectively, with 15 bases between them. The DNA for the CDR3 is TGTGCCAGTAGGGGAGGGCAGAACACTGAAAAACTGTTTTTT. Residues: CASRGGQNTEKLFF.

CDR3 protein: CASSPGTSGNQETQYF. The CDR3 coding sequence is TGTGCCAGCAGCCCCGGGACTAGCGGGAACCAAGAGACCCAGTACTTC. The chain carries TRBV4-2 and TRBJ2-5, with 13 positions matching TRBD2. Germline assignment: CDR1 LGHNA and CDR2 YNFKEQ. V shed 4 bases, J shed 0 bases, and the junction held 2 bases outside the gene matches. The length of the CDR3 is 16 residues.

The chain couples TRBV7-2 to TRBJ2-1; D is ambiguous. This CDR3 is built from 13 residues. Between the trimmed V and J ends, which lost 1 base and 3 bases, there was a span of 4 bases. CDR1 is SGHTA, CDR2 FQGNSA, per germline. CDR3 residues: CASSLVNYNEQFF. The CDR3 DNA follows: TGTGCCAGCAGCTTAGTCAACTACAATGAGCAGTTCTTC.

This clone was recorded a few times. The genes are TRBV19 and TRBJ1-6, with a weak D call TRBD1 (5 bases). Per germline, CDR1 LNHDA and CDR2 SQIVND (reference sequence). V lost 1 base and J lost 5, with 6 bases in between. The CDR3 extends over 14 amino acids. The CDR3, as DNA: TGTGCCAGTAGTATAGGACAGAATAATTCACCCCTCCACTTT. The encoded protein is CASSIGQNNSPLHF.

The J gene is TRBJ1-4, the V gene TRBV5-1, with D perhaps matching TRBD1 (6 bases). The CDR3 runs to 12 residues. The germline V gene encodes CDR1 SGHRS and CDR2 YFSETQ. With 2 bases removed from V and 13 bases from J, the gap between germline ends came to 12 bases. CDR3 sequence: CASSLDGQLLFF. CDR3 sequence (DNA): TGCGCCAGCAGCTTAGATGGACAGTTACTGTTTTTT.

This chain uses TRBV7-2 with TRBJ2-7; a weak D match, TRBD1 (6 bases). This CDR3 contains 14 residues. V lost 5 bases to trimming and J lost 3 bases, with 14 bases between them. Germline CDR1 SGHTA, CDR2 FQGNSA. The CDR3 DNA follows: TGTGCCAGCAGCCTACAGGGAAGGGACTACGAGCAGTACTTC. This encodes CASSLQGRDYEQYF.

The V call is TRBV7-8, the J call TRBJ2-7; 9 nucleotides match TRBD1. This CDR3 region has 17 residues. The V segment lost 5 bases and the J segment 0 bases; nucleotides outside the gene matches: 11. The germline gives CDR1 SGHVS, CDR2 FQNEAQ. CDR3 loop: CASSGTGQGLPSYEQYF. CDR3 coding DNA: TGTGCCAGCAGCGGAACCGGACAGGGGCTCCCCTCCTACGAGCAGTACTTC.

This rearrangement joins TRBV29-1 to TRBJ2-1; a weak D match, TRBD2 (6 bases). Germline lookup yields CDR1 SQVTM and CDR2 ANQGSEA. The CDR3 contains 12 residues. The V gene lost 6 bases and the J gene lost 6 bases, with 12 bases spanning the gap. CDR3 sequence reads: CSVVKTSNEQFF. The CDR3 DNA sequence: TGCAGCGTCGTTAAGACTAGCAATGAGCAGTTCTTC.

This chain links TRBV7-2 with TRBJ2-2; TRBD2 aligns across 10 bases. The CDR3 is 16 amino acids. V was pared by 5 bases and J by 7 bases, with 10 bases of the junction left unmatched. The germline V gene has CDR1 SGHTA and CDR2 FQGNSA. The CDR3 loop is CASSPTAGGILGELFF. As DNA, the CDR3 is TGTGCCAGCAGCCCAACAGCGGGAGGGATTCTCGGGGAGCTGTTTTTT. Variable domain in full (rest from reference TRBV7-2 and TRBJ2-2): GAGVSQSPSNKVTEKGKDVELRCDPISGHTALYWYRQSLGQGLEFLIYFQGNSAPDKSGLPSDRFSAERTGGSVSTLTIQRTQQEDSAVYLCASSPTAGGILGELFFGEGSRLTVL.

This chain connects TRBV5-6 to TRBJ2-2, with 7 bases fitting TRBD1. CDR1 is SGHDT and CDR2 is YYEEEE in the germline V gene. Trimming removed 1 base from V and 2 bases from J; junction bases left unmatched: 2. The CDR3 runs to 15 residues. For the CDR3, the DNA is TGTGCCAGCAGCTTGACAGGGGTTAACACCGGGGAGCTGTTTTTT. Its protein product is CASSLTGVNTGELFF.

The V and J genes are TRBV11-2 and TRBJ1-2, with a possible D match to TRBD1 (5 bases). This CDR3 comprises 15 residues. Germline V gene sequence: CDR1 SGHAT, CDR2 FQNNGV. V lost 5 bases to trimming and J lost 0 bases, with 13 bases between them. The CDR3 sequence is CASSLNRLTNYGYTF. The CDR3 DNA reads as TGTGCCAGCAGCCTAAACAGGCTTACTAACTATGGCTACACCTTC.

The rearrangement joins TRBV27 to TRBJ2-1, with a tentative D call TRBD2 (5 bases). V was clipped by 3 bases and J by 9 bases, with 15 bases between them. Germline CDR1 MNHEY, CDR2 SMNVEV (reference sequence). This CDR3 contains 14 residues. The chain's CDR3 is CASSFSGTAAEQFF. DNA for the CDR3: TGTGCCAGCAGTTTCTCGGGAACGGCTGCTGAGCAGTTCTTC.